This record concerns one T cell receptor (beta chain) sequence. Its antigen remains unidentified. Notes on the study in general: Larger-cohort validation covered only one TCR beta V-J rearrangement. The TCR gene usage of tumor memory CD4+ T cells clustered together with blood and lymph node memory CD4+ cells and with lymph node naive CD4+ cells.

This CDR3 is built from 15 residues. The germline V gene encodes CDR1 SEHNR and CDR2 FQNEAQ (reference sequence). Trimming removed 3 bases at V and 5 bases at J, with 14 bases between. Naive CD4+ cells had CD25+ Tregs removed. TCRdb used MiXCR to reprocess the 5' RACE reads, holding one entry per CDR3 protein. The data contain around 9,000 distinct CDR3 sequences, about 70% of them seen just once; the ten biggest clones take up more than 3.5%. The chain links TRBV7-9 to TRBJ2-1, with D tentatively TRBD1 (5 bases). The material sequenced was tumor-infiltrating naive CD4+ T cells sorted from the breast tumor. Subset defined: naive CD4+ T cells, CD4+CD45RA+CD25-. The sequence came from a female donor with breast cancer. For the CDR3, the DNA is TGTGCCAGCAGCTTCCTGGACATGATTAACAATGAGCAGTTCTTC. It is translated as CASSFLDMINNEQFF. Full variable domain (missing parts from reference TRBV7-9 and TRBJ2-1): DTGVSQNPRHKITKRGQNVTFRCDPISEHNRLYWYRQTLGQGPEFLTYFQNEAQLEKSRLLSDRFSAERPKGSFSTLEIQRTEQGDSAMYLCASSFLDMINNEQFFGPGTRLTVL.